The 29 T cell receptor beta chains reported below all come from one sample, sequenced in a study of T cells in narcolepsy. TCRdb keeps only in-frame clones here, not all; method: immunoSEQ multiplex PCR. The data contain tens of thousands of clones, about four fifths of them singletons. Source material: CD45RA- memory CD4+ T cells from PBMCs. The receptors were sampled from a human donor with narcolepsy.

This chain links TRBV27 with TRBJ1-4, with 12 bases aligning to TRBD1. The CDR3 covers 18 residues. Losses at the gene ends were 3 bases for V and 0 bases for J; bases not matched to a gene: 5. The germline V gene has CDR1 MNHEY and CDR2 SMNVEV (reference sequence). As DNA, the CDR3 is TGTGCCAGCAGTTTCCGGGACAGGGGGCTCTCAACTAATGAAAAACTGTTTTTT. This encodes CASSFRDRGLSTNEKLFF.

This clone was counted a single time. The rearrangement joins TRBV4-1 to TRBJ2-7; no firm D call. The CDR3 runs to 14 residues. CDR1 MGHRA and CDR2 YSYEKL come from the germline V gene. Deletions cut 4 bases from V and 0 bases from J, with 10 bases between. The CDR3 spells CASSLGLHSYEQYF. The CDR3 nucleotides read TGCGCCAGCAGCCTGGGCCTCCACTCCTACGAGCAGTACTTC.

The CDR3 protein is CASSQTGTDQNTEAFF. The CDR3 DNA reads TGTGCCAGCAGCCAAACCGGGACGGATCAGAACACTGAAGCTTTCTTT. The chain is built from TRBV9 and TRBJ1-1; D is perhaps TRBD1 (5 bases). The CDR3 loop spans 16 amino acids. In germline, CDR1 is SGDLS, CDR2 YYNGEE. V lost 4 bases and J 1 base, leaving 17 bases between the germline ends.

This sequence joins TRBV6-6 and TRBJ2-3; 11 positions match TRBD2. The CDR3 runs 14 residues. V was pared by 7 bases and J by 5 bases, with 5 bases of the junction left unmatched. The germline V gene encodes CDR1 MNHNY and CDR2 SVGAGI (reference sequence). The CDR3, as DNA: TGTGCCAGCATATTAGCGGGGGGGGGAGATACGCAGTATTTT. Translating gives CASILAGGGDTQYF.

The chain is built from TRBV19 and TRBJ2-5; D may be TRBD1 (5 bases). The J call may not be correct, given that the DNA end is closer to TRBJ2-7. The CDR3 sequence is 14 residues long. Germline-derived CDR1 and CDR2 are LNHDA and SQIVND (reference sequence). The CDR3 here is CASSDSGNRDEQYF. DNA for the CDR3: TGTGCCAGTAGTGATTCAGGGAATCGCGACGAGCAGTACTTC.

The V and J genes are TRBV5-4 and TRBJ2-5; TRBD2 agrees at 15 bases. Germline V gene data show CDR1 as SGHNT and CDR2 as YYREEE (reference sequence). J was trimmed by 12 bases and V by 0 bases; bases with no gene match: 9. This CDR3 has 16 residues. CDR3 loop: CASSLEGTSGGPREYF. CDR3 bases: TGTGCCAGCAGCTTGGAAGGGACTAGCGGGGGGCCCCGGGAGTACTTC.

Comments on this clone: Other DNA sequences from this sample encode an identical CDR3 as well. The V gene is TRBV6-1, the J gene TRBJ2-7, with 7 positions matching TRBD1. The germline V gene has CDR1 MNHNS and CDR2 SASEGT. V shed 1 base, J shed 9 bases, and the junction held 12 bases outside the gene matches. The CDR3 sequence is 15 residues long. CDR3 protein: CASSEGTGSWLGQYF. Here the CDR3 DNA reads TGTGCCAGCAGTGAAGGGACAGGCTCGTGGTTGGGGCAGTACTTC.

The CDR3 coding sequence is TGTGCCAGCAGAGTAGCCTTGTTGCAGTTCTTC. Its protein product is CASRVALLQFF. The chain couples TRBV2 to TRBJ2-1; D gene uncertain. The CDR3 sequence is 11 residues long. CDR1 and CDR2 from the germline V gene are SNHLY and FYNNEI. The V end was cut by 6 bases, the J end by 12 bases, with 12 bases between.

CDR3 loop: CASSLDQPFSGNTIYF. The CDR3 bases are TGTGCCAGCAGCTTAGATCAGCCTTTCTCTGGAAACACCATATATTTT. The chain joins TRBV11-2 to TRBJ1-3; D unclear. The CDR3 covers 16 residues. The V end lost 0 bases, the J end lost 0 bases, and 9 bases lay between the germline ends. Germline loops: CDR1 SGHAT, CDR2 FQNNGV.

This chain joins TRBV14 and TRBJ1-3; D is unresolved. CDR1 is SGHDN, CDR2 FVKESK, per germline. V lost 3 bases and J lost 0, with 9 bases in between. The CDR3 sequence is 15 residues long. CDR3 coding DNA: TGTGCCAGCAGCCAGATAGAACGCTCTGGAAACACCATATATTTT. Protein: CASSQIERSGNTIYF.

This chain joins TRBV11-2 and TRBJ1-1, with TRBD1 matching over 7 bases. CDR1 is SGHAT and CDR2 is FQNNGV in the germline V gene. The CDR3 is 16 amino acids. V lost 1 base to trimming and J lost 1 base; unmatched junction nucleotides: 6. CDR3 in DNA: TGTGCCAGCAGCTTAGGGAGACGGGACAGGAACACTGAAGCTTTCTTT. Its protein is CASSLGRRDRNTEAFF.

The genes are TRBV19 and TRBJ1-1, with D perhaps matching TRBD1 (5 bases). V lost 10 bases and J 6 bases, leaving 12 bases between the germline ends. The CDR3 spans 11 residues. Germline V CDR1 and CDR2: LNHDA, SQIVND (reference sequence). CDR3 sequence: CATVRGPEAFF. In DNA, the CDR3 is TGTGCCACTGTGCGGGGACCTGAAGCTTTCTTT. Complete variable domain (other parts from reference TRBV19 and TRBJ1-1): DGGITQSPKYLFRKEGQNVTLSCEQNLNHDAMYWYRQDPGQGLRLIYYSQIVNDFQKGDIAEGYSVSREKKESFPLTVTSAQKNPTAFYLCATVRGPEAFFGQGTRLTVV.

The chain joins TRBV18 to TRBJ1-1; tentatively, D is TRBD1 (5 bases). Germline V gene lookup returns CDR1 KGHSH and CDR2 LQKENI. The V gene lost 3 bases and the J gene lost 1 base, with 12 bases spanning the gap. CDR3 length: 15 amino acids. This CDR3 reads CASSPQSDKNTEAFF. Written as DNA, the CDR3 is TGTGCCAGCTCACCGCAATCGGACAAGAACACTGAAGCTTTCTTT.

The V and J genes are TRBV10-2 and TRBJ2-5; D is unclear. The J call could be wrong; TRBJ2-7 is a better fit for the DNA end. The CDR3 has 11 amino acids. CDR1 and CDR2 from the germline V gene are WSHSY and SAAADI. The CDR3 region has the DNA TGCGCCAGCACAGGAGCCTACGAGCAGTACTTC. The encoded protein is CASTGAYEQYF.

The sample holds a few counts of this clone. The rearrangement uses TRBV6-1 and TRBJ2-2, with D uncertain. V lost 5 bases and J 5 bases, leaving 6 bases between the germline ends. Germline CDR1 and CDR2: MNHNS and SASEGT. The CDR3 runs to 12 residues. The CDR3 here is CASSSRTGELFF. The CDR3 bases are TGTGCCAGCAGTTCACGGACCGGGGAGCTGTTTTTT.

The chain couples TRBV7-2 to TRBJ2-1; 13 positions match TRBD2. V was pared by 5 bases and J by 0 bases, with 7 bases of the junction left unmatched. The CDR3 is 18 amino acids. The V gene's germline CDR1 is SGHTA and CDR2 FQGNSA. The chain's CDR3 is CASSPRGLAGSSYNEQFF. CDR3 DNA: TGTGCCAGCAGCCCCAGGGGACTAGCGGGGAGCTCCTACAATGAGCAGTTCTTC.

V is TRBV7-9 and J is TRBJ2-1; D gene unclear. V shed 1 base and J shed 0 bases, with 4 bases lying between them. Germline V lookup: CDR1 SEHNR, CDR2 FQNEAQ (reference sequence). The CDR3 contains 14 residues. The CDR3 DNA is TGTGCCAGCAGCTTAGACGACTCCTACAATGAGCAGTTCTTC. Its translation is CASSLDDSYNEQFF.

The chain recombines TRBV18 with TRBJ2-3; tentatively, D is TRBD1 (5 bases). Trimming left V 3 bases short and J 0 bases short, with 7 bases between. The CDR3 contains 14 residues. CDR1 and CDR2 (germline): KGHSH, LQKENI. Here the CDR3 reads CASSPRGSTDTQYF. For the CDR3, the DNA is TGTGCCAGCTCACCTAGGGGAAGCACAGATACGCAGTATTTT.

The chain uses TRBV7-3 and TRBJ2-7; D remains ambiguous. The CDR3 extends over 13 amino acids. V dropped 1 base and J dropped 3 bases, with 7 bases sitting between them. Germline V lookup: CDR1 SGHTA, CDR2 FQGTGA. CDR3 in amino acids: CASSLNGFYEQYF. The DNA of the CDR3 is TGTGCCAGCAGCTTAAACGGGTTCTACGAGCAGTACTTC.

The V call is TRBV2, the J call TRBJ1-4; 10 nucleotides match TRBD1. The V and J ends lost 4 bases and 7 bases, in that order; junction bases with no gene match: 6. The CDR3 totals 15 residues. Germline V gene lookup returns CDR1 SNHLY and CDR2 FYNNEI. CDR3 sequence: CASSVDRGRPEKLFF. For the CDR3, the DNA is TGTGCCAGCAGTGTTGACAGGGGGCGCCCTGAAAAACTGTTTTTT. The entire variable domain, with the rest obtained from reference TRBV2 and TRBJ1-4, is as follows: EPEVTQTPSHQVTQMGQEVILRCVPISNHLYFYWYRQILGQKVEFLVSFYNNEISEKSEIFDDQFSVERPDGSNFTLKIRSTKLEDSAMYFCASSVDRGRPEKLFFGSGTQLSVL.

This sequence joins TRBV7-6 and TRBJ2-1, with TRBD1 matching 7 bases. CDR1 is SGHVS, CDR2 FNYEAQ, per germline. V shed 5 bases and J 4 bases; nucleotides not matched to a gene: 11. The CDR3 contains 16 residues. CDR3 nucleotide sequence: TGTGCCAGCAGCGTAACAACAGGGGTAGGATACAATGAGCAGTTCTTC. This codes for CASSVTTGVGYNEQFF.

The chain links TRBV29-1 to TRBJ1-2; 7 bases map to TRBD1. Germline V gene lookup returns CDR1 SQVTM and CDR2 ANQGSEA. The CDR3 runs 12 residues. Trimming removed 7 bases from V and 1 base from J; junction bases left unmatched: 3. For the CDR3, the DNA is TGCAGCGCTTACAGGGGTAACTATGGCTACACCTTC. Protein sequence: CSAYRGNYGYTF. Complete variable domain (other parts from reference TRBV29-1 and TRBJ1-2): SAVISQKPSRDICQRGTSLTIQCQVDSQVTMMFWYRQQPGQSLTLIATANQGSEATYESGFVIDKFPISRPNLTFSTLTVSNMSPEDSSIYLCSAYRGNYGYTFGSGTRLTVV.

The chain recombines TRBV19 with TRBJ2-2; TRBD1 is a possible D gene (5 bases). The CDR3 spans 17 residues. Germline CDR1 and CDR2: LNHDA and SQIVND (reference sequence). V was clipped by 9 bases and J by 2 bases, with 22 bases between them. In DNA form, the CDR3 reads TGTGCCAGATTTACCCGGACAACCAACCCCAACACCGGGGAGCTGTTTTTT. It encodes CARFTRTTNPNTGELFF.

This clone has only one observation. The V call is TRBV6-1, the J call TRBJ2-2; maybe TRBD1 (8 bases). The CDR3 spans 15 residues. Trimming pared 1 base from V and 6 bases from J, leaving 12 bases between. Germline CDR1 and CDR2: MNHNS and SASEGT. CDR3 nucleotide sequence: TGTGCCAGCAGTGAAGGCACAGGGGGGGCCGGGGAGCTGTTTTTT. Translated, it gives CASSEGTGGAGELFF.

With respect to this clone: Other nucleotide sequences in the sample specify the same CDR3. The V gene is TRBV5-1, the J gene TRBJ2-6; TRBD1 might be the D (6 bases). From germline, CDR1 is SGHRS and CDR2 YFSETQ. V dropped 0 bases and J dropped 0 bases, with 13 bases sitting between them. The CDR3 covers 18 residues. The CDR3 protein is CASSLGGRGPSGANVLTF. As DNA, the CDR3 is TGCGCCAGCAGCTTGGGGGGCAGGGGCCCCTCTGGGGCCAACGTCCTGACTTTC. The full variable domain, in which reference TRBV5-1 and TRBJ2-6 provide the parts outside the CDR3, is KAGVTQTPRYLIKTRGQQVTLSCSPISGHRSVSWYQQTPGQGLQFLFEYFSETQRNKGNFPGRFSGRQFSNSRSEMNVSTLELGDSALYLCASSLGGRGPSGANVLTFGAGSRLTVL.

This chain uses TRBV2 with TRBJ1-1; TRBD1 is a possible D gene (6 bases). V was pared by 3 bases and J by 0 bases, with 11 bases between. Germline V gene data show CDR1 as SNHLY and CDR2 as FYNNEI. The CDR3 length is 15 residues. In DNA form, the CDR3 reads TGTGCCAGCAGTGACCGGGGGGCGGTGAACACTGAAGCTTTCTTT. Translation gives CASSDRGAVNTEAFF.

This clone was seen a handful of times. This chain connects TRBV19 to TRBJ2-1; tentative D call: TRBD2 (5 bases). There are 14 residues in the CDR3. V lost 3 bases to trimming and J lost 6 bases, with 12 bases between them. The germline V gene has CDR1 LNHDA and CDR2 SQIVND (reference sequence). The CDR3 bases are TGTGCCAGTAGTATTCAGAGCGGATTCAATGAGCAGTTCTTC. Protein: CASSIQSGFNEQFF.

Points on this clone: This likely comes from a read error, as the CDR3 has no conserved phenylalanine or tryptophan at its end. The DNA is left out, because the CDR3 cannot be placed on it with certainty; the CDR3 is given as TCRdb lists it. The chain recombines TRBV16 with TRBJ2-7; the table's D call of TRBD1 was not tested on the DNA. Ends included, the CDR3 has 14 residues. Germline V gene sequence: CDR1 KGHSY, CDR2 FQNENV. The CDR3 protein is CASSQGTDLKFRNI.

The CDR3 sequence is CASNTLGTGEKLFF. The CDR3 coding sequence is TGTGCCAGTAACACCCTCGGGACAGGAGAAAAACTGTTTTTT. The chain joins TRBV19 to TRBJ1-4, with 8 nucleotides matching TRBD1. With V trimmed by 7 bases and J by 8 bases, 9 bases remained unmatched. This CDR3 is built from 14 residues. CDR1 is LNHDA, CDR2 SQIVND, per germline (reference sequence).